The rows below give T cell receptor beta chains drawn from one sample of a study of cytomegalovirus exposure and HLA in healthy donors. The repertoire was sequenced with immunoSEQ multiplex PCR; TCRdb's copy has only in-frame clones and lacks some. The sample consists of 100,000 to 150,000 clones, around 80% of them appearing once. The sequenced material came from PBMCs. These receptors came from a man aged 30 to 45 in good health and CMV-seropositive. CDR3s include the opening cysteine and the closing phenylalanine or tryptophan. Fields, in order: D gene, clone size, V gene, J gene, CDR3 DNA, CDR3 protein. D genes are given only for firm matches. The size field is filled for only some rows; it gives once, few, many or a size class.

D gene: TRBD2
clone size: .
V gene: TRBV29-1
J gene: TRBJ2-6
CDR3 DNA: TGCAGCGTTCGGGGGGCTGGGGCCAACGTCCTGACTTTC
CDR3 protein: CSVRGAGANVLTF

D gene: TRBD2
clone size: .
V gene: TRBV2
J gene: TRBJ2-5
CDR3 DNA: TGTGCCAGCAGTAAATTAGCGGGAGGTCAAGAGACCCAGTACTTC
CDR3 protein: CASSKLAGGQETQYF

D gene: .
clone size: .
V gene: TRBV7-3
J gene: TRBJ2-1
CDR3 DNA: TGTGCCAGCAGCCCCAAGCGGACCAGCTCCTACAATGAGCAGTTCTTC
CDR3 protein: CASSPKRTSSYNEQFF

D gene: TRBD2
clone size: .
V gene: TRBV7-9
J gene: TRBJ2-1
CDR3 DNA: TGTGCCAGCAGCTCCACTAGCGGGACTTACAATGAGCAGTTCTTC
CDR3 protein: CASSSTSGTYNEQFF

D gene: .
clone size: few
V gene: TRBV28
J gene: TRBJ1-2
CDR3 DNA: TGTGCCAGCACCCGGACGGGAAGTCCTGGCTACACCTTC
CDR3 protein: CASTRTGSPGYTF

D gene: TRBD1
clone size: .
V gene: TRBV23-1
J gene: TRBJ2-7
CDR3 DNA: TGCGCCAGCAGCCCCATTGGGACAGGGGGCCCGGCGTCCTACGAGCAGTACTTC
CDR3 protein: CASSPIGTGGPASYEQYF

D gene: .
clone size: .
V gene: TRBV13
J gene: TRBJ2-6
CDR3 DNA: TGTGCCAGTAGGGCTTTTAGGACAGGGAGGGGATCTGGGGCCAACGTCCTGACTTTC
CDR3 protein: CASRAFRTGRGSGANVLTF

D gene: .
clone size: .
V gene: TRBV15
J gene: TRBJ1-2
CDR3 DNA: TGTGCCACCAGCAGAGACAGGATCTATGGCTACACCTTC
CDR3 protein: CATSRDRIYGYTF

D gene: .
clone size: .
V gene: TRBV9
J gene: TRBJ2-1
CDR3 DNA: TGTGCCAGCAGCGTACAATGGGGACTGAGCTCCTACAATGAGCAGTTCTTC
CDR3 protein: CASSVQWGLSSYNEQFF

D gene: .
clone size: few
V gene: TRBV6-5
J gene: TRBJ2-7
CDR3 DNA: TGTGCCAGCAGTTACTGGGCAGGAGACTACTACGAGCAGTACTTC
CDR3 protein: CASSYWAGDYYEQYF